This TCR beta chain is from a study of OX40 agonist ivuxolimab in advanced cancers. As for the study more broadly: Ivuxolimab was a fully human IgG2 agonistic monoclonal antibody targeting the costimulatory receptor OX40 (CD134). Intravenous ivuxolimab was administered to patients every 2 weeks at six dose levels: 0.01, 0.1, 0.3, 1.5, 3 and 10 mg/kg. Of the 50 to 55 patients in dose escalation, some 20 had hepatocellular carcinoma, some 15 had melanoma, 9 had renal cell carcinoma and 9 had head and neck cancer. A male proportion of 75% to 85% and a mean age of 60 years, ranging from about 23 to 90, were recorded for the dose-escalation cohort. Patients were allowed to have had prior anti-PD-1, anti-PD-L1 or anti-CTLA-4 therapy, and around 40% of the dose-escalation patients had previously received checkpoint inhibitors. Partial responses occurred in three dose-escalation patients, of whom one had hepatocellular carcinoma and two had cutaneous melanoma. The purpose of peripheral TCRbeta sequencing was to test whether ivuxolimab changed TCR sequence diversity and led to clonal T-cell expansion. The paper covers the monotherapy dose-escalation part of the phase I ivuxolimab trial, which included N of about 56 patients. Broad study findings and their caveats: At doses of 0.1 to 3.0 mg/kg, clonal expansion of both CD4+ and CD8+ T cells in blood was seen between baseline and week 6. Antigen specificity was not determined for the clonally expanded peripheral T cells. In partial responders in the 0.1-3.0 mg/kg groups, normalized peripheral clonal expansion was found to be among the lowest, especially among CD8+ T cells. Low levels of normalized T-cell clonal expansion were also seen in some nonresponding patients. After ivuxolimab, expanded clones were on average more numerous among CD8+ T cells than among CD4+ T cells.

The V end loses 5 bases and the J end loses 8 bases, and a stretch of 22 bases separates them. From cysteine to phenylalanine, the CDR3 is 16 amino acids long. Solely the CDR3 DNA is kept, with 48 bases framed from the first base. Via the germline V gene (reference sequence), CDR1 is MNHEY and CDR2 SMNVEV. About this clone: The clone's antigen remains unknown. No base quality values were provided; no much bigger clone lies one nucleotide off.

Patients with autoimmune disease history or receiving systemic immunosuppression were excluded from the trial. In every dose cohort, peripheral blood was drawn for TCR sequencing at baseline, cycle 4 day 1, and cycle 7 day 1. Samples were obtained from an open-label, multicenter, first-in-human phase I dose-escalation trial of ivuxolimab. Adults with locally advanced or metastatic melanoma, renal cell carcinoma, hepatocellular carcinoma or head and neck squamous cell carcinoma were enrolled in the trial. Before TCR sequencing, CD4+ T cells and CD8+ T cells from peripheral blood were sorted into separate populations. Genomic DNA was isolated from the sorted cells so that the TCRbeta CDR3 region could be sequenced. The immunoSEQ Assay was used for sequencing of TCRbeta CDR3 regions. TCRdb retrieved this table from immuneACCESS and kept in-frame rearrangements only. Not all clones are present; in checked studies, unresolved V genes account for under half, and no reason is known for the remainder. This sample has nearly 80,000 clones in its table, and almost 85% of those were observed once. The ten largest clones take up approximately 25% of the sample.

This clonotype originated in an adult with an advanced solid tumor such as melanoma, head and neck, liver or kidney cancer. The material sequenced was CD4+ or CD8+ T cells sorted from blood, taken in a trial of the OX40 agonist ivuxolimab. The sequence is built from TRBV27 and TRBJ2-1, with the D segment identity uncertain. The DNA is TGTGCCAGCAGTCGGCTAGGTACCACGAACCAACATGAGCAGTTCTTC. Its translation reads: CASSRLGTTNQHEQFF.